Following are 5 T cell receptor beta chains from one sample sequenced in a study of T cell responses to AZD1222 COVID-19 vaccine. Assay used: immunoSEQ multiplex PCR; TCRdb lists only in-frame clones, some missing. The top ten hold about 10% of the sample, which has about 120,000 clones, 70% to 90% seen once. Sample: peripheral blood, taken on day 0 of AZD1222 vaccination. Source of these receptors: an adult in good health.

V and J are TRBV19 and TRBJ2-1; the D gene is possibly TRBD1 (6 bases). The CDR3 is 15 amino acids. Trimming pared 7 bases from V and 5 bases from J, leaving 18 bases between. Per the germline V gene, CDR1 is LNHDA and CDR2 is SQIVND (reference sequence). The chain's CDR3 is CASTKQGQRDNEQFF. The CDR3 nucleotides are TGTGCCAGTACCAAGCAGGGGCAACGGGACAATGAGCAGTTCTTC.

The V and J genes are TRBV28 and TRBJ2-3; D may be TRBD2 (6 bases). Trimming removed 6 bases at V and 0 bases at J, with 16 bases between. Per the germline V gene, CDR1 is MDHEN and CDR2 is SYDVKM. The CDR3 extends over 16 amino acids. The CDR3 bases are TGTGCCAGCAGGCCCCAACTAGCACTAAGCACAGATACGCAGTATTTT. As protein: CASRPQLALSTDTQYF. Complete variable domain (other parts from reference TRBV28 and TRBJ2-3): DVKVTQSSRYLVKRTGEKVFLECVQDMDHENMFWYRQDPGLGLRLIYFSYDVKMKEKGDIPEGYSVSREKKERFSLILESASTNQTSMYLCASRPQLALSTDTQYFGPGTRLTVL.

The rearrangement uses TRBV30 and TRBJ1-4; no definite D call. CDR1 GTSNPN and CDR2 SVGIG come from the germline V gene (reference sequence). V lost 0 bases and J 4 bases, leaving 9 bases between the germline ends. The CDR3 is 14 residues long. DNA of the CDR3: TGTGCCTGGAGTGTTCTAGGTTATAATGAAAAACTGTTTTTT. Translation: CAWSVLGYNEKLFF. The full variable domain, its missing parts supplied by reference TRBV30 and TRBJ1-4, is SQTIHQWPATLVQPVGSPLSLECTVEGTSNPNLYWYRQAAGRGLQLLFYSVGIGQISSEVPQNLSASRPQDRQFILSSKKLLLSDSGFYLCAWSVLGYNEKLFFGSGTQLSVL.

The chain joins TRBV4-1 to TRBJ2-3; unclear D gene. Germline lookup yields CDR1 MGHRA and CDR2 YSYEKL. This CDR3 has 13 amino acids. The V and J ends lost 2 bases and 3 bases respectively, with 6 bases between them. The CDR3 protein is CASSQLLTDTQYF. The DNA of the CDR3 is TGCGCCAGCAGCCAACTCCTAACAGATACGCAGTATTTT.

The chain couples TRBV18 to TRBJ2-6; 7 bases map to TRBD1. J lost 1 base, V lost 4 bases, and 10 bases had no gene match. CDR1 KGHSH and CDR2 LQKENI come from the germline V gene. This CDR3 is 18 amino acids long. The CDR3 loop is CASSRRDSAFSGANVLTF. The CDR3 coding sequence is TGTGCCAGCTCACGAAGGGACAGCGCGTTTTCTGGGGCCAACGTCCTGACTTTC.